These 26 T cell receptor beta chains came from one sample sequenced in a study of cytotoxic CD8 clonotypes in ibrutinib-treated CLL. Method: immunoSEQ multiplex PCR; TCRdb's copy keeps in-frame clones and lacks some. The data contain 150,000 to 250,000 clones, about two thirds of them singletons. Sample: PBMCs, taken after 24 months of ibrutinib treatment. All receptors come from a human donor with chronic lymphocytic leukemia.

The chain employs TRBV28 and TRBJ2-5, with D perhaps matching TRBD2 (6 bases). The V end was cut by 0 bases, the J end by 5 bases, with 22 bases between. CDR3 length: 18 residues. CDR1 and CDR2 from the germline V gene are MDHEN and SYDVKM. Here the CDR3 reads CASSLWGGAGAFEETQYF. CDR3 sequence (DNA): TGTGCCAGCAGTTTATGGGGCGGGGCTGGGGCTTTCGAGGAGACCCAGTACTTC.

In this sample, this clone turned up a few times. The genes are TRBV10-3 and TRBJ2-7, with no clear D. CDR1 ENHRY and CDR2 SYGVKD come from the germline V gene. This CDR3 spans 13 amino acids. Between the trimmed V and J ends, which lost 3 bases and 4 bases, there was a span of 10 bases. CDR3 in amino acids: CAISEGREYEQYF. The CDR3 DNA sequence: TGTGCCATCAGTGAAGGTAGAGAATACGAGCAGTACTTC.

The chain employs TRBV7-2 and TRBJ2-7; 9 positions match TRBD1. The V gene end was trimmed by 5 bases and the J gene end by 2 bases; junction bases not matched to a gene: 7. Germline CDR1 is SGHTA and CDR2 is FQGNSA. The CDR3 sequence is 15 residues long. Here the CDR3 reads CASSTYRGLTYEQYF. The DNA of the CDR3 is TGTGCCAGCAGCACCTACAGGGGGCTAACCTACGAGCAGTACTTC.

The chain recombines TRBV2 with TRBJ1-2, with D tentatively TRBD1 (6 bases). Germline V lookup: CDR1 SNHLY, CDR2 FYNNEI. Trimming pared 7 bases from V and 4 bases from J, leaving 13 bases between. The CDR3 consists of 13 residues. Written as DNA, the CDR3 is TGTGCCAGCAACCCCGGACAGACCTATGGCTACACCTTC. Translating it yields CASNPGQTYGYTF.

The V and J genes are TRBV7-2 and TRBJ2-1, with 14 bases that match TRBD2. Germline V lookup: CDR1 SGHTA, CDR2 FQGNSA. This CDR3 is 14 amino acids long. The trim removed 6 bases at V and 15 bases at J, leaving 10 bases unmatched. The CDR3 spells CASSLIGTSGSRFF. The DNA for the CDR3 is TGTGCCAGCAGTCTTATTGGGACTAGCGGGAGCAGGTTCTTC.

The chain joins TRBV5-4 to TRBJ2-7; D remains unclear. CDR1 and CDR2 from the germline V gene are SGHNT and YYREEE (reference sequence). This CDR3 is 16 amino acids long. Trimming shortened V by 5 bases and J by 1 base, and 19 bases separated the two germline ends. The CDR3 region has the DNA TGTGCCAGCAGTTCGCCGATGGGTGATAGATCCTACGAGCAGTACTTC. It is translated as CASSSPMGDRSYEQYF.

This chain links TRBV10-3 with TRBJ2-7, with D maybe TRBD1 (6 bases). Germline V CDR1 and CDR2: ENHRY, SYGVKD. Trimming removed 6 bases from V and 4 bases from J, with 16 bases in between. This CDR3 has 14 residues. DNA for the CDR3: TGTGCCATCAGCTCCGGGACACACGCTTACGAGCAGTACTTC. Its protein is CAISSGTHAYEQYF.

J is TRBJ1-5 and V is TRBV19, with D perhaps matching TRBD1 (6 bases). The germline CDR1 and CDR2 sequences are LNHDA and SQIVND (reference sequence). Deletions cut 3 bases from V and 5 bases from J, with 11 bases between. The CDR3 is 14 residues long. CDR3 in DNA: TGTGCCAGTAGTATCGGGACAAGAGATCAGCCCCAGCATTTT. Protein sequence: CASSIGTRDQPQHF.

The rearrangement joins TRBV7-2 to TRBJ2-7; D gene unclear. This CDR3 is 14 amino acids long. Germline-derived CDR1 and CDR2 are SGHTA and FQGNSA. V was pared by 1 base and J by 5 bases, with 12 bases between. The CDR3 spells CASSLGGASNEQYF. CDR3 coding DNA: TGTGCCAGCAGCTTAGGCGGCGCCTCGAACGAGCAGTACTTC.

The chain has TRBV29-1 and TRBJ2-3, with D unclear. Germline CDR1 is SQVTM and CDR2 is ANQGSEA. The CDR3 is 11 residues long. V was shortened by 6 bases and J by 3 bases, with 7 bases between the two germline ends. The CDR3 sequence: CSVVPTDTQYF. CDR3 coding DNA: TGCAGCGTGGTGCCTACAGATACGCAGTATTTT.

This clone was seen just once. The CDR3 region is CASSWTGGETQYF. CDR3 sequence (DNA): TGTGCCAGCAGCTGGACGGGGGGGGAGACCCAGTACTTC. This chain connects TRBV5-4 to TRBJ2-5, with 8 nucleotides matching TRBD2. V shed 3 bases, J shed 5 bases, and the junction held 3 bases outside the gene matches. Germline values: CDR1 SGHNT, CDR2 YYREEE (reference sequence). CDR3 length: 13 amino acids. Drawing the rest from reference TRBV5-4 and TRBJ2-5, the complete variable domain is ETGVTQSPTHLIKTRGQQVTLRCSSQSGHNTVSWYQQALGQGPQFIFQYYREEENGRGNFPPRFSGLQFPNYSSELNVNALELDDSALYLCASSWTGGETQYFGPGTRLLVL.

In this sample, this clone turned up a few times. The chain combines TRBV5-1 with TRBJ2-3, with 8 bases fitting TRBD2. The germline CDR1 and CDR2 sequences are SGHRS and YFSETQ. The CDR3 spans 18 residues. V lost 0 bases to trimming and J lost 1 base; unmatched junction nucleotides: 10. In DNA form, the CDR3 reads TGCGCCAGCAGCTTGGCTAGCGGGTCTGGTGGGCGCACAGATACGCAGTATTTT. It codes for CASSLASGSGGRTDTQYF.

The CDR3 coding sequence is TGCAGCGTTCGAGGACTAGCGGGGCCCCGCAGCGCCTACGAGCAGTACTTC. This translates into CSVRGLAGPRSAYEQYF. V usage is TRBV29-1 and J usage is TRBJ2-7, with 12 bases lining up with TRBD2. This CDR3 has 17 residues. The V segment lost 5 bases and the J segment 2 bases; nucleotides outside the gene matches: 13. The V gene's germline CDR1 is SQVTM and CDR2 ANQGSEA.

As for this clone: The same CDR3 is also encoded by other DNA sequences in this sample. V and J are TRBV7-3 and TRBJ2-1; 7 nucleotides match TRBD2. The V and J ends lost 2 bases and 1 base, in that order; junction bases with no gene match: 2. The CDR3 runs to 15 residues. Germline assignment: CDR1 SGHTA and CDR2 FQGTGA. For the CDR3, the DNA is TGTGCCAGCAGCTTAGCGGGAGCTTCCTACAATGAGCAGTTCTTC. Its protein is CASSLAGASYNEQFF.

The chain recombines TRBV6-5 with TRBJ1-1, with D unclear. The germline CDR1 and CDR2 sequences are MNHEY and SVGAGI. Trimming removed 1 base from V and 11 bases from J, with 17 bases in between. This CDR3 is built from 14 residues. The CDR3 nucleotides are TGTGCCAGCAGTTACTGGGAAAAGCCCCCCCGGGCTTTCTTT. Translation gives CASSYWEKPPRAFF.

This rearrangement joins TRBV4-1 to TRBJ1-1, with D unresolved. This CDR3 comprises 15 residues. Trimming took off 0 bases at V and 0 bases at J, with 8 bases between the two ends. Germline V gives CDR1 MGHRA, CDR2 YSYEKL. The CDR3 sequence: CASSQDVVLNTEAFF. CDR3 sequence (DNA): TGCGCCAGCAGCCAAGACGTAGTGTTGAACACTGAAGCTTTCTTT.

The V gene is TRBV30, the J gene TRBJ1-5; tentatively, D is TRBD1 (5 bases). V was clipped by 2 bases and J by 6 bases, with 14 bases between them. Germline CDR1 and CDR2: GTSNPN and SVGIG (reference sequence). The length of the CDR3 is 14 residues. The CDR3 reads CAWSPNQGAQPQHF. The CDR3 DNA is TGTGCCTGGAGTCCTAATCAGGGAGCTCAGCCCCAGCATTTT.

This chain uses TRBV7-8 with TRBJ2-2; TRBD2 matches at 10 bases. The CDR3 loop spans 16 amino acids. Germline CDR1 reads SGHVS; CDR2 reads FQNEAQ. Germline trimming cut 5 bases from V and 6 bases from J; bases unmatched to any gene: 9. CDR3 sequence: CASSHSGLAAPGELFF. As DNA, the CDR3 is TGTGCCAGCAGCCATTCAGGACTAGCGGCACCCGGGGAGCTGTTTTTT.

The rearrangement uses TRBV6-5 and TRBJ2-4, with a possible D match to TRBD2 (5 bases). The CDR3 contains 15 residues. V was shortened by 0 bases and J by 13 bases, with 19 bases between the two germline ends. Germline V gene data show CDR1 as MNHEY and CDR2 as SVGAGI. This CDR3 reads CASSYSRLGLPPQYF. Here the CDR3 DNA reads TGTGCCAGCAGTTACTCTCGGCTCGGACTCCCTCCCCAGTACTTC.

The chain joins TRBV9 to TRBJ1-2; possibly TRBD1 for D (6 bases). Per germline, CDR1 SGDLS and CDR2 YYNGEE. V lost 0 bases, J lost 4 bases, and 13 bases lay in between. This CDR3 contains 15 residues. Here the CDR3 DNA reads TGTGCCAGCAGCGTAGGTCTGACAGGTTCCTATGGCTACACCTTC. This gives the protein CASSVGLTGSYGYTF.

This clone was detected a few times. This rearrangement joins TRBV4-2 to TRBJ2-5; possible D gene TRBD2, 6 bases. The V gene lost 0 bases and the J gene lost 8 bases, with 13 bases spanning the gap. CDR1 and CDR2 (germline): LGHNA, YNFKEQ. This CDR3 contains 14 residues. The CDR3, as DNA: TGTGCCAGCAGCCAAGATTACAGCGGGTCCACCCAGTACTTC. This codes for CASSQDYSGSTQYF.

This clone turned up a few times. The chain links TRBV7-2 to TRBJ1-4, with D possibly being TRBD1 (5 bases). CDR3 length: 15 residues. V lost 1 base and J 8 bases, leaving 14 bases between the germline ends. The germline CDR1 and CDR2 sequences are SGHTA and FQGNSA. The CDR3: CASSLGLGVGEKLFF. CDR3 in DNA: TGTGCCAGCAGCTTAGGTTTGGGGGTCGGGGAAAAACTGTTTTTT.

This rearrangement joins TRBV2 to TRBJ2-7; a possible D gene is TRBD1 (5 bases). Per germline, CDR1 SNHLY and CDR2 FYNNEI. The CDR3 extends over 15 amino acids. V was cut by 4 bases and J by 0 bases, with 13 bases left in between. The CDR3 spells CASSGPGRASYEQYF. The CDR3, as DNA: TGTGCCAGCAGTGGACCAGGCAGGGCCTCCTACGAGCAGTACTTC.

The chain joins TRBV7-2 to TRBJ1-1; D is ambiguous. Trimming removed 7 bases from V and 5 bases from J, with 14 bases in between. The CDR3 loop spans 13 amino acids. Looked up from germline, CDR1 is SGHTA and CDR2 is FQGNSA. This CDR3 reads CASTQREGTEAFF. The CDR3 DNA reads TGTGCCAGCACCCAAAGGGAGGGAACTGAAGCTTTCTTT.

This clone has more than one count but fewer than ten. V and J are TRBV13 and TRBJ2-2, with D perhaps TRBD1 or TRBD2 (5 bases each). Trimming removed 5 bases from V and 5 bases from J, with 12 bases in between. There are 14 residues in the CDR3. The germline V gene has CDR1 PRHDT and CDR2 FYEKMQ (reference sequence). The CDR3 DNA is TGTGCCAGCAGCCTTGGGACGAGAACCGGGGAGCTGTTTTTT. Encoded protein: CASSLGTRTGELFF.

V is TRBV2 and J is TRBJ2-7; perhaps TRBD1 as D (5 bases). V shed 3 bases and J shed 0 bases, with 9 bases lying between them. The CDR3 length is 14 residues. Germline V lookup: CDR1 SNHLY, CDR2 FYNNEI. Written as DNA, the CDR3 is TGTGCCAGCAGTGATTGGCAGGGCTCCTACGAGCAGTACTTC. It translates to CASSDWQGSYEQYF.